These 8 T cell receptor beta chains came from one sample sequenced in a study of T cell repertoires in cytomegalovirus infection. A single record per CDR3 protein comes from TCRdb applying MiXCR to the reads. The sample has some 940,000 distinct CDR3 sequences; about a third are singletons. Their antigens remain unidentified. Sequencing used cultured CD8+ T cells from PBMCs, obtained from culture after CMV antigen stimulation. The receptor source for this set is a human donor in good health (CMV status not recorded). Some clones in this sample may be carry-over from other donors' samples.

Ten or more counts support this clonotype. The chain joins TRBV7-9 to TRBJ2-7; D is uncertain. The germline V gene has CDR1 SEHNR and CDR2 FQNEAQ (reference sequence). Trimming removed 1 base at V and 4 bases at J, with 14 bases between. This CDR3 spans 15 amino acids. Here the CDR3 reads CASSLGSGPIYEQYV. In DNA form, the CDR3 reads TGTGCCAGCAGCTTAGGGTCCGGGCCTATTTACGAGCAGTACGTC.

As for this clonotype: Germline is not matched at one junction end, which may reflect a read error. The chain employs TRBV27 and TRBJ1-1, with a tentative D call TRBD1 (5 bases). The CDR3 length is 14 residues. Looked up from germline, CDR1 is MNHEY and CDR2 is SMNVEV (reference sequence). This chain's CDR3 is CVSSLSLGDTEAFF. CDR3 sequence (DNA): TGTGTCAGCAGTTTATCCCTGGGGGACACTGAAGCTTTCTTT.

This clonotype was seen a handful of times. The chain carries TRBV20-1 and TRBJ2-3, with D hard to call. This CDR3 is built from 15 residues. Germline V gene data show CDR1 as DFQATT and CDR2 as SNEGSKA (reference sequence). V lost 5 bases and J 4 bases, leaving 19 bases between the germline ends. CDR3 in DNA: TGCAGTGCTGAGCCTGGCGACGTGGCCCCAGATACGCAGTATTTT. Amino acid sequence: CSAEPGDVAPDTQYF.

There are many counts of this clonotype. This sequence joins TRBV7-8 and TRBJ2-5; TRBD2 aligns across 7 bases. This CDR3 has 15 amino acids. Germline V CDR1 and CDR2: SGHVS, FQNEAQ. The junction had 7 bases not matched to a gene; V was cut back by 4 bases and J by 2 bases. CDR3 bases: TGTGCCAGCAGCTCGGGGACTACTCAACAAGAGACCCAGTACTTC. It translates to CASSSGTTQQETQYF.

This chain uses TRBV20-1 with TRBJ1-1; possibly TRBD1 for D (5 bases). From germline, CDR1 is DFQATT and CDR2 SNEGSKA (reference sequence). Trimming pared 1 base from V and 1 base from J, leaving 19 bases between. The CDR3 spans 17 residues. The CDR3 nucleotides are TGCAGTGCTAGAGGCCCGACAGCACCCTCTGGGAACACTGAAGCTTTCTTT. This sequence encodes CSARGPTAPSGNTEAFF.

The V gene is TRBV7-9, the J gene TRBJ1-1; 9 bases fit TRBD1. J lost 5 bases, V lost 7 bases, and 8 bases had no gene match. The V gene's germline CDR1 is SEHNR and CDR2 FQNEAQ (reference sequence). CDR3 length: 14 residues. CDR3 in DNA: TGTGCCAGCATCCAACAGGGGGCAGGGACTGAAGCTTTCTTT. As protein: CASIQQGAGTEAFF.

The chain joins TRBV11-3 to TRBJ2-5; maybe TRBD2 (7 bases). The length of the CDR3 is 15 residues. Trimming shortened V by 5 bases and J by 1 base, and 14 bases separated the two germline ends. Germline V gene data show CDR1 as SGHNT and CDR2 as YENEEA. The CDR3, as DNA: TGTGCCAGCAGCCGGAGGGGGGGAACCCAAGAGACCCAGTACTTC. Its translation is CASSRRGGTQETQYF.

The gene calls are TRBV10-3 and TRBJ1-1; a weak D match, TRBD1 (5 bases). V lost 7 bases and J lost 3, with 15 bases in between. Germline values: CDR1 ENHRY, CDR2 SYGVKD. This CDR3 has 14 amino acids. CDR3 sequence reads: CAIMDPPRDTEAFF. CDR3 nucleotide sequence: TGTGCCATCATGGATCCCCCCAGGGACACTGAAGCTTTCTTT.